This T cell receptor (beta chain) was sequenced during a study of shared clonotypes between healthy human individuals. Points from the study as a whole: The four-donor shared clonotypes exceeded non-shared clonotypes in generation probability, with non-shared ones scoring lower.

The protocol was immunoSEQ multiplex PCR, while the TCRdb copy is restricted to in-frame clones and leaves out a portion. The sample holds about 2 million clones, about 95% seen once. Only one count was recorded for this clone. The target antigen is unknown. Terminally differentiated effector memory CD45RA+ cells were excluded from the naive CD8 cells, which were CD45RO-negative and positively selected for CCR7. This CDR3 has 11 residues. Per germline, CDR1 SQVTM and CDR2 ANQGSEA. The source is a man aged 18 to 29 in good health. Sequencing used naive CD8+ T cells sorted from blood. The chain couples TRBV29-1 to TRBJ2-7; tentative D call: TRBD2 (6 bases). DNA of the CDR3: TGCAGGGGACGGGGGTGGAACGAGCAGTACTTC. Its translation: CRGRGWNEQYF.